What follows are 2 T cell receptor beta chains derived from one specimen sequenced in a study of CD4 T cell repertoires in COVID-19. The protocol was immunoSEQ multiplex PCR, while the TCRdb copy is restricted to in-frame clones and leaves out a portion. Of about 75,000 clones listed, around four fifths are singletons. The source material was CD4+ T cells from peripheral blood, sampled after recovery from COVID-19. These receptors originate from a human donor who had COVID-19.

This sequence joins TRBV5-3 and TRBJ2-1; unclear D gene. TRBV5-3 is recorded as an ORF, its role being uncertain. Trimming took off 0 bases at V and 12 bases at J, with 7 bases between the two ends. CDR3 size: 11 residues. Written as DNA, the CDR3 is TGTGCCAGAAGCTTGGCGGTTCCGCAGTTCTTC. It translates to CARSLAVPQFF.

V usage is TRBV5-4 and J usage is TRBJ2-5; D is unclear. The V gene's germline CDR1 is SGHNT and CDR2 YYREEE (reference sequence). Between the trimmed V and J ends, which lost 4 bases and 3 bases, there was a span of 19 bases. The CDR3 contains 16 residues. The CDR3 loop is CASSDAVRAGKETQYF. Here the CDR3 DNA reads TGTGCCAGCAGCGACGCAGTCCGGGCAGGTAAAGAGACCCAGTACTTC.